A selection of T cell receptor beta chains follows, all from one sample in a study of Graves' ophthalmopathy and Graves' hyperthyroidism. TCRdb independently ran MiXCR on the multiplex PCR reads; one entry per CDR3 protein. The top ten hold approximately 2.4% of the sample, which has about 370,000 distinct CDR3 sequences, approximately 18% seen once. What was sequenced was peripheral blood. The receptors here all came from an adult woman with stable Graves' hyperthyroidism. Each CDR3 is given with its conserved first and last residue.

V gene	J gene	CDR3 protein
TRBV20-1	TRBJ1-1	CSALLDGLNTEAFF
TRBV4-2	TRBJ2-7	CASSQEYGRPYEQYF
TRBV12-3/TRBV12-4	TRBJ2-3	CASSITDTQYF
TRBV4-2	TRBJ2-7	CASSQDATSGRRYEQYF
TRBV4-1	TRBJ2-7	CASSQVYEVQGSYEQYF
TRBV19	TRBJ1-2	CASSISGRSTSKMVIGYTF
TRBV25-1	TRBJ1-1	CASSETQRTEAFF
TRBV19	TRBJ2-5	CASSIGSLIETQYF
TRBV29-1	TRBJ2-7	CSVENNYEQYF
TRBV15	TRBJ2-7	CATSRVPGFRSEQYF